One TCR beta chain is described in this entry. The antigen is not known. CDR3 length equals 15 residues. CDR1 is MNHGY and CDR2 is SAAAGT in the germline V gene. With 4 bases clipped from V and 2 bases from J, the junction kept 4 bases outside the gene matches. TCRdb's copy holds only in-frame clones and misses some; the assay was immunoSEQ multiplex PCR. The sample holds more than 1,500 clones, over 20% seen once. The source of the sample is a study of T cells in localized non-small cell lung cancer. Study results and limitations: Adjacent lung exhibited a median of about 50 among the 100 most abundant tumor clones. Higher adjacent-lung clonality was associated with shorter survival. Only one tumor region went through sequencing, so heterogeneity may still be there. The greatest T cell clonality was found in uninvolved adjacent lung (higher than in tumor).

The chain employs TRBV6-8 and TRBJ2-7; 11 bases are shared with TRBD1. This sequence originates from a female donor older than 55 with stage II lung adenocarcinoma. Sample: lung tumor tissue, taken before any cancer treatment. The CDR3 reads CASSSPGQGAYEQYF. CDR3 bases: TGTGCCAGCAGTTCCCCGGGACAGGGGGCCTACGAGCAGTACTTC.